This passage covers 10 T cell receptor beta chains from one sample sequenced in a study of blood T cell repertoires in COVID-19. TCRdb's copy holds only in-frame clones and misses some; the assay was immunoSEQ multiplex PCR. This table has under 250,000 clones, roughly 84% appearing once. Sequencing used peripheral blood. These TCRs come from a man between 50 and 59 years old with active or convalescent COVID-19.

The chain joins TRBV4-1 to TRBJ2-1; 8 bases align to TRBD2. V lost 0 bases to trimming and J lost 7 bases; unmatched junction nucleotides: 11. From germline, CDR1 is MGHRA and CDR2 YSYEKL. There are 17 residues in the CDR3. The CDR3 DNA reads TGCGCCAGCAGCCAAGATGTTTTAGGAGCGGGAGTAAATGAGCAGTTCTTC. It yields the protein CASSQDVLGAGVNEQFF.

The DNA of the CDR3 is TGTGCCAGCAGCGCACAGGGTGATCAGCCCCAGCATTTT. It specifies CASSAQGDQPQHF. The chain links TRBV7-2 to TRBJ1-5; a weak D match, TRBD1 (6 bases). This CDR3 has 13 residues. Per the germline V gene, CDR1 is SGHTA and CDR2 is FQGNSA. V shed 5 bases and J shed 5 bases, with 10 bases lying between them.

The chain carries TRBV5-8 and TRBJ2-3, with a weak D call TRBD2 (5 bases). Germline V gene data show CDR1 as SGHTS and CDR2 as YDEGEE. Trimming removed 5 bases at V and 3 bases at J, with 16 bases between. The CDR3 loop spans 15 amino acids. The CDR3 spells CASSSPLAPTDTQYF. In DNA form, the CDR3 reads TGTGCCAGCAGTAGTCCCCTAGCACCGACAGATACGCAGTATTTT.

The table lists this clone with a few counts. The genes are TRBV14 and TRBJ2-4; TRBD2 might be the D (5 bases). This CDR3 has 13 residues. The germline V gene encodes CDR1 SGHDN and CDR2 FVKESK. V was pared by 10 bases and J by 8 bases, with 18 bases between. DNA for the CDR3: TGTGCCACCCCTAAACTAGGAGGTCACATTCAGTACTTC. Translating gives CATPKLGGHIQYF.

This chain uses TRBV9 with TRBJ2-5; TRBD2 is a possible D gene (6 bases). The CDR3 sequence is 15 residues long. Germline loops: CDR1 SGDLS, CDR2 YYNGEE. The V gene lost 0 bases and the J gene lost 0 bases, with 9 bases spanning the gap. CDR3 nucleotide sequence: TGTGCCAGCAGCGTAGTAGGAGGGTACCAAGAGACCCAGTACTTC. Its translation is CASSVVGGYQETQYF.

The chain combines TRBV11-2 with TRBJ1-4; 8 bases fit TRBD1. The length of the CDR3 is 15 residues. The V segment lost 3 bases and the J segment 5 bases; nucleotides outside the gene matches: 5. Germline V gene lookup returns CDR1 SGHAT and CDR2 FQNNGV. CDR3 amino acids: CASSFSGGYNEKLFF. Written as DNA, the CDR3 is TGTGCCAGCAGCTTCTCAGGGGGCTACAATGAAAAACTGTTTTTT.

This chain connects TRBV18 to TRBJ1-1; 9 positions match TRBD1. This CDR3 is built from 13 residues. Germline trimming cut 3 bases from V and 4 bases from J; bases unmatched to any gene: 0. Germline V lookup: CDR1 KGHSH, CDR2 LQKENI. The CDR3 coding sequence is TGTGCCAGCTCACCGACAGGGGGCACTGAAGCTTTCTTT. Amino acid sequence: CASSPTGGTEAFF.

This clone has just a few counts. The chain has TRBV11-1 and TRBJ2-2; TRBD2 agrees at 13 bases. The germline CDR1 and CDR2 sequences are SGHAT and FQDESV (reference sequence). This CDR3 is 15 amino acids long. V lost 6 bases to trimming and J lost 6 bases; unmatched junction nucleotides: 4. CDR3 bases: TGTGCCAGCAGTTCACTAGCGGGAGGGTCCGGGGAGCTGTTTTTT. This codes for CASSSLAGGSGELFF.

The gene calls are TRBV7-7 and TRBJ2-5; 8 bases map to TRBD2. V trimming: 5 bases; J trimming: 1 base; junction bases outside the gene matches: 12. There are 17 residues in the CDR3. Germline CDR1 and CDR2: SSHAT and FNYEAQ (reference sequence). CDR3 in amino acids: CASSPKLGSGTQETQYF. CDR3 bases: TGTGCCAGCAGCCCTAAGTTGGGTAGCGGGACCCAAGAGACCCAGTACTTC.

The chain carries TRBV9 and TRBJ2-3; perhaps TRBD2 as D (6 bases). V lost 4 bases to trimming and J lost 5 bases, with 14 bases between them. CDR1 and CDR2 from the germline V gene are SGDLS and YYNGEE. CDR3 size: 14 residues. The CDR3 DNA reads TGTGCCAGCAGCCCTCGACTAGTTTTAGATACGCAGTATTTT. Its protein product is CASSPRLVLDTQYF.